The 2 T cell receptor beta chains below were found in one sample sequenced in a study of shared clonotypes between healthy human individuals. TCRdb's table, derived via immunoSEQ multiplex PCR, lists solely in-frame clones and lacks some. The sample lists a few million clones, approximately 92% occurring once. The specimen was naive CD4+ T cells sorted from blood. The subset was: CD45RA+ positively selected. Source of these receptors: a man between 18 and 29 years old in good health.

The V and J genes are TRBV28 and TRBJ2-3; no firm D call. V dropped 3 bases and J dropped 2 bases, with 15 bases sitting between them. The CDR3 is 16 residues long. Germline V lookup: CDR1 MDHEN, CDR2 SYDVKM. For the CDR3, the DNA is TGTGCCAGCAGTTTCTTCCGGCAGCTAAACACAGATACGCAGTATTTT. Protein sequence: CASSFFRQLNTDTQYF.

The chain links TRBV30 to TRBJ2-3; 7 bases are a match to TRBD1. J lost 6 bases, V lost 8 bases, and 11 bases had no gene match. The CDR3 is made up of 13 amino acids. From germline, CDR1 is GTSNPN and CDR2 SVGIG (reference sequence). The CDR3 coding sequence is TGTGCCAGGACAGGCAAAGGGATGGATACGCAGTATTTT. The encoded protein is CARTGKGMDTQYF.